These 27 T cell receptor beta chains were sequenced from one sample in a study of T cell responses to AZD1222 COVID-19 vaccine. Measured with immunoSEQ multiplex PCR; TCRdb has only the in-frame clones, and not every one. This sample has about 56,000 clones, with around nine tenths found just once. Sequencing used peripheral blood, obtained 28 days after the second AZD1222 dose. The receptors here all came from an adult who received the AZD1222 COVID-19 vaccine.

As to this clone: Other DNA sequences of this sample code for an identical CDR3. The chain combines TRBV18 with TRBJ1-4; D call uncertain. V was shortened by 3 bases and J by 1 base, with 6 bases between the two germline ends. From germline, CDR1 is KGHSH and CDR2 LQKENI. This CDR3 contains 14 residues. Here the CDR3 DNA reads TGTGCCAGCTCACCCCGGGGAACTAATGAAAAACTGTTTTTT. Protein: CASSPRGTNEKLFF.

The chain employs TRBV7-2 and TRBJ2-7; TRBD1 aligns across 9 bases. The trim removed 9 bases at V and 0 bases at J, leaving 9 bases unmatched. Germline-derived CDR1 and CDR2 are SGHTA and FQGNSA. This CDR3 comprises 15 residues. CDR3 nucleotide sequence: TGTGCCAGTTCAAGACAGGGGGAGGTCTCCTACGAGCAGTACTTC. Protein product: CASSRQGEVSYEQYF.

The gene calls are TRBV24-1 and TRBJ2-5, with TRBD2 matching 8 bases. The CDR3 runs to 16 residues. The ends lost 2 bases at V and 9 bases at J; junction bases unmatched: 13. Germline assignment: CDR1 KGHDR and CDR2 SFDVKD. The CDR3 nucleotides read TGTGCCACCAGTGATTCCGAGGCTAGCGGGCGTGAGGCCCAGTACTTC. It specifies CATSDSEASGREAQYF.

V gene TRBV19 combines with J gene TRBJ1-5, with D perhaps TRBD1 (5 bases). The CDR3 totals 13 residues. V lost 5 bases and J 3 bases, leaving 8 bases between the germline ends. CDR1 LNHDA and CDR2 SQIVND come from the germline V gene (reference sequence). The CDR3 here is CASSGDFNQPQHF. The CDR3 nucleotides are TGTGCCAGTAGTGGGGACTTCAATCAGCCCCAGCATTTT.

The rearrangement links TRBV19 to TRBJ2-2, with D possibly called TRBD1 or TRBD2 (5 bases each). Per the germline V gene, CDR1 is LNHDA and CDR2 is SQIVND (reference sequence). With 6 bases removed from V and 5 bases from J, the gap between germline ends came to 13 bases. This CDR3 has 14 amino acids. CDR3 coding DNA: TGTGCCAGTAGGGGGGTATCGGGTACCGGGGAGCTGTTTTTT. This translates into CASRGVSGTGELFF.

The J gene is TRBJ1-6, the V gene TRBV7-9; D remains ambiguous. Germline values: CDR1 SEHNR, CDR2 FQNEAQ (reference sequence). V was cut by 0 bases and J by 7 bases, with 4 bases left in between. The CDR3 sequence is 13 residues long. Here the CDR3 DNA reads TGTGCCAGCAGCTTAGCTCAGAATTCACCCCTCCACTTT. Translation gives CASSLAQNSPLHF.

The CDR3 DNA is TGCGCCAGCAGCTTGACGGAGGGGAGGACCGGGGAGCTGTTTTTT. Amino acid sequence: CASSLTEGRTGELFF. The chain carries TRBV5-1 and TRBJ2-2, with D possibly TRBD2 on 6 matching bases. This CDR3 is 15 amino acids long. Deletions cut 1 base from V and 5 bases from J, with 12 bases between. Looked up from germline, CDR1 is SGHRS and CDR2 is YFSETQ.

V and J are TRBV24-1 and TRBJ1-5, with D possibly being TRBD1 (6 bases). The germline V gene encodes CDR1 KGHDR and CDR2 SFDVKD. The CDR3 runs 17 residues. V was shortened by 9 bases and J by 0 bases, with 20 bases between the two germline ends. CDR3 loop: CATGLDGGCYSNQPQHF. The DNA for the CDR3 is TGTGCCACCGGACTAGACGGGGGCTGTTATAGCAATCAGCCCCAGCATTTT.

V and J are TRBV10-3 and TRBJ1-5; D call uncertain. Germline V gene lookup returns CDR1 ENHRY and CDR2 SYGVKD. V was shortened by 3 bases and J by 5 bases, with 5 bases between the two germline ends. This CDR3 is built from 12 residues. This chain's CDR3 is CAISDEYQPQHF. CDR3 DNA: TGTGCCATCAGTGATGAGTATCAGCCCCAGCATTTT.

This CDR3 reads CASSVEGSGSGNTIYF. CDR3 in DNA: TGTGCCAGCAGCGTAGAGGGGTCCGGATCTGGAAACACCATATATTTT. J is TRBJ1-3 and V is TRBV9; D possibly corresponds to TRBD1 (5 bases). Germline loops: CDR1 SGDLS, CDR2 YYNGEE. Trimming took 0 bases from V and 1 from J, leaving 11 bases between them. The CDR3 length is 16 residues. The full variable domain, completed using reference TRBV9 and TRBJ1-3, is DSGVTQTPKHLITATGQRVTLRCSPRSGDLSVYWYQQSLDQGLQFLIQYYNGEERAKGNILERFSAQQFPDLHSELNLSSLELGDSALYFCASSVEGSGSGNTIYFGEGSWLTVV.

The chain recombines TRBV19 with TRBJ2-5, with 9 bases fitting TRBD1. Trimming took 4 bases from V and 2 from J; bases not matched to a gene: 5. CDR1 is LNHDA, CDR2 SQIVND, per germline (reference sequence). The CDR3 spans 15 residues. The CDR3 DNA sequence: TGTGCCAGTAGTACCCGAGGACAGGGGCAAGAGACCCAGTACTTC. Encoded protein: CASSTRGQGQETQYF.

The gene calls are TRBV6-5 and TRBJ1-6; the match to TRBD1 covers 7 bases. V shed 6 bases, J shed 14 bases, and the junction held 4 bases outside the gene matches. CDR1 is MNHEY and CDR2 is SVGAGI in the germline V gene. This CDR3 contains 11 residues. CDR3 amino acids: CASRITGALHF. The CDR3 coding sequence is TGTGCCAGCAGAATCACAGGGGCCCTCCACTTT.

The chain is built from TRBV19 and TRBJ2-7; D is unclear. CDR3 size: 12 residues. V was pared by 7 bases and J by 7 bases, with 14 bases between. Germline lookup yields CDR1 LNHDA and CDR2 SQIVND (reference sequence). The CDR3 sequence is CASTKNTSEQYF. As DNA, the CDR3 is TGTGCCAGTACCAAAAACACCTCGGAGCAGTACTTC.

This chain links TRBV19 with TRBJ1-2; TRBD1 is a possible D gene (6 bases). Looked up from germline, CDR1 is LNHDA and CDR2 is SQIVND (reference sequence). Between the trimmed V and J ends, which lost 6 bases and 8 bases, there was a span of 16 bases. The CDR3 length is 13 residues. The chain's CDR3 is CASSLVGAGGYTF. Written as DNA, the CDR3 is TGTGCCAGTAGCCTCGTGGGGGCTGGCGGCTACACCTTC. The whole variable domain, filled in from reference TRBV19 and TRBJ1-2, reads DGGITQSPKYLFRKEGQNVTLSCEQNLNHDAMYWYRQDPGQGLRLIYYSQIVNDFQKGDIAEGYSVSREKKESFPLTVTSAQKNPTAFYLCASSLVGAGGYTFGSGTRLTVV.

The CDR3 DNA sequence: TGTGCCAGCAGCCCTGGGACAGGCGGGTCCTACGAGCAGTACTTC. Its protein product is CASSPGTGGSYEQYF. V and J are TRBV27 and TRBJ2-7, with 8 bases identical to TRBD1. Losses at the gene ends were 6 bases for V and 1 base for J; bases not matched to a gene: 8. The CDR3 length is 15 residues. Germline lookup yields CDR1 MNHEY and CDR2 SMNVEV (reference sequence).

V is TRBV28 and J is TRBJ2-7, with 7 bases fitting TRBD1. The CDR3 sequence is 14 residues long. With V trimmed by 4 bases and J by 6 bases, 9 bases remained unmatched. In germline, CDR1 is MDHEN, CDR2 SYDVKM. This CDR3 is CASSSLTGLREQYF. DNA for the CDR3: TGTGCCAGCAGTTCTCTGACAGGGCTGCGCGAGCAGTACTTC. The whole variable domain, filled in from reference TRBV28 and TRBJ2-7, reads DVKVTQSSRYLVKRTGEKVFLECVQDMDHENMFWYRQDPGLGLRLIYFSYDVKMKEKGDIPEGYSVSREKKERFSLILESASTNQTSMYLCASSSLTGLREQYFGPGTRLTVT.

The chain carries TRBV4-1 and TRBJ2-2; the D is unclear. V was clipped by 7 bases and J by 4 bases, with 16 bases between them. CDR3 length: 15 residues. In germline, CDR1 is MGHRA, CDR2 YSYEKL. CDR3 protein: CASKAPVSGTGELFF. CDR3 nucleotide sequence: TGCGCCAGCAAGGCCCCCGTCTCGGGCACCGGGGAGCTGTTTTTT.

The chain recombines TRBV7-2 with TRBJ2-5; TRBD1 is a possible D gene (6 bases). V shed 4 bases and J shed 5 bases, with 11 bases lying between them. Looked up from germline, CDR1 is SGHTA and CDR2 is FQGNSA. This CDR3 has 13 amino acids. CDR3 DNA sequence: TGTGCCAGCAGCTCCAGGGGTACGGAGACCCAGTACTTC. This sequence encodes CASSSRGTETQYF.

The genes are TRBV20-1 and TRBJ1-1, with unresolved D. The germline V gene encodes CDR1 DFQATT and CDR2 SNEGSKA (reference sequence). The V and J ends lost 3 bases and 11 bases respectively, with 19 bases between them. This CDR3 comprises 13 residues. The CDR3 region is CSASGSLRAEAFF. The CDR3, as DNA: TGCAGTGCTAGTGGAAGCCTGAGGGCCGAGGCTTTCTTT.

The rearrangement uses TRBV9 and TRBJ2-3; D call uncertain. This CDR3 spans 16 amino acids. With 0 bases removed from V and 0 bases from J, the gap between germline ends came to 11 bases. Germline assignment: CDR1 SGDLS and CDR2 YYNGEE. CDR3 nucleotide sequence: TGTGCCAGCAGCGTAGGGCAGGAATCTAGCACAGATACGCAGTATTTT. Translated: CASSVGQESSTDTQYF.

This rearrangement joins TRBV7-2 to TRBJ1-6, with D possibly TRBD1 on 6 matching bases. The germline CDR1 and CDR2 sequences are SGHTA and FQGNSA. The CDR3 spans 16 residues. The V end was cut by 4 bases, the J end by 7 bases, with 17 bases between. The CDR3 DNA sequence: TGTGCCAGCAGCTCCGCCCCCAGGGGCCAGAATTCACCCCTCCACTTT. Protein sequence: CASSSAPRGQNSPLHF. Filled out from reference TRBV7-2 and TRBJ1-6, the complete variable domain reads GAGVSQSPSNKVTEKGKDVELRCDPISGHTALYWYRQSLGQGLEFLIYFQGNSAPDKSGLPSDRFSAERTGGSVSTLTIQRTQQEDSAVYLCASSSAPRGQNSPLHFGNGTRLTVT.

The rearrangement uses TRBV6-5 and TRBJ1-2; no firm D call. Trimming left V 0 bases short and J 7 bases short, with 15 bases between. This CDR3 region has 15 residues. Germline V gene data show CDR1 as MNHEY and CDR2 as SVGAGI. The CDR3 DNA sequence: TGTGCCAGCAGTTACTCGTTCCGCACTTCCTCTGGCTACACCTTC. Translating it yields CASSYSFRTSSGYTF.

V is TRBV28 and J is TRBJ2-1; TRBD2 matches 7 bases. The V and J ends lost 5 bases and 2 bases, in that order; junction bases with no gene match: 9. Germline assignment: CDR1 MDHEN and CDR2 SYDVKM. This CDR3 is built from 16 residues. CDR3 coding DNA: TGTGCCAGCAGTCCCCCAGTGGCGGGGGCCTACAATGAGCAGTTCTTC. This gives the protein CASSPPVAGAYNEQFF. The full variable domain, with the rest looked up from reference TRBV28 and TRBJ2-1, is DVKVTQSSRYLVKRTGEKVFLECVQDMDHENMFWYRQDPGLGLRLIYFSYDVKMKEKGDIPEGYSVSREKKERFSLILESASTNQTSMYLCASSPPVAGAYNEQFFGPGTRLTVL.

This chain uses TRBV7-3 with TRBJ1-1; TRBD1 might be the D (5 bases). Germline CDR1 SGHTA, CDR2 FQGTGA. V was shortened by 5 bases and J by 0 bases, with 10 bases between the two germline ends. The CDR3 has 14 residues. In nucleotides, the CDR3 is TGTGCCAGCAGCGCGGGGACGGTGAACACTGAAGCTTTCTTT. Protein product: CASSAGTVNTEAFF.

The chain is built from TRBV28 and TRBJ1-2; 7 bases are shared with TRBD1. The CDR3 totals 14 residues. Looked up from germline, CDR1 is MDHEN and CDR2 is SYDVKM. The ends lost 6 bases at V and 2 bases at J; junction bases unmatched: 6. The chain's CDR3 is CASRQGQTNYGYTF. The CDR3 region has the DNA TGTGCCAGCAGACAGGGGCAGACAAACTATGGCTACACCTTC.

CDR3: CASSLLGAGYNEQFF. DNA of the CDR3: TGTGCCAGCAGCCTTCTCGGGGCGGGGTACAATGAGCAGTTCTTC. The chain joins TRBV13 to TRBJ2-1; weak D call: TRBD2 (6 bases). CDR3 size: 15 residues. V was shortened by 5 bases and J by 4 bases, with 15 bases between the two germline ends. Germline assignment: CDR1 PRHDT and CDR2 FYEKMQ (reference sequence).

The chain joins TRBV5-4 to TRBJ2-3, with a tentative D call TRBD2 (5 bases). This CDR3 region has 13 residues. With 0 bases removed from V and 5 bases from J, the gap between germline ends came to 7 bases. Germline CDR1 SGHNT, CDR2 YYREEE (reference sequence). In DNA, the CDR3 is TGTGCCAGCAGCTTGGCGAGGGAAGATACGCAGTATTTT. This encodes CASSLAREDTQYF.